This T cell receptor beta chain came from a study of CD8+CD57+ T cells in acquired aplastic anemia. Germline V gene lookup returns CDR1 SGHAT and CDR2 FQNNGV. The CDR3 is 15 residues long. Unmatched junction bases numbered 9, after V lost 2 bases and J lost 6 bases. Patients selected for sequencing had displayed CD8+CD57+ cell expansion by flow cytometry. The study profiled TCR beta VDJ and CDR3 using genomic DNA as template. TCRdb reanalysed the reads using MiXCR and keeps one entry per CDR3 protein. The sample lists fewer than 250,000 distinct CDR3 sequences; roughly 53% were seen once. This clonotype was found many times.

The chain uses TRBV11-2 and TRBJ2-7, with TRBD1 matching over 8 bases. The sequence was obtained from a human donor with aplastic anemia. Sequenced input: sorted CD4+, CD8+, or CD8+CD57+ T cells (not recorded which) from PBMCs. The CDR3 coding sequence is TGTGCCAGCAGCTTAATTTTGGGCAGGGGGCTCGAGCAGTACTTC. Translated, it gives CASSLILGRGLEQYF. The full variable domain, rest sourced from reference TRBV11-2 and TRBJ2-7, is EAGVAQSPRYKIIEKRQSVAFWCNPISGHATLYWYQQILGQGPKLLIQFQNNGVVDDSQLPKDRFSAERLKGVDSTLKIQPAKLEDSAVYLCASSLILGRGLEQYFGPGTRLTVT.